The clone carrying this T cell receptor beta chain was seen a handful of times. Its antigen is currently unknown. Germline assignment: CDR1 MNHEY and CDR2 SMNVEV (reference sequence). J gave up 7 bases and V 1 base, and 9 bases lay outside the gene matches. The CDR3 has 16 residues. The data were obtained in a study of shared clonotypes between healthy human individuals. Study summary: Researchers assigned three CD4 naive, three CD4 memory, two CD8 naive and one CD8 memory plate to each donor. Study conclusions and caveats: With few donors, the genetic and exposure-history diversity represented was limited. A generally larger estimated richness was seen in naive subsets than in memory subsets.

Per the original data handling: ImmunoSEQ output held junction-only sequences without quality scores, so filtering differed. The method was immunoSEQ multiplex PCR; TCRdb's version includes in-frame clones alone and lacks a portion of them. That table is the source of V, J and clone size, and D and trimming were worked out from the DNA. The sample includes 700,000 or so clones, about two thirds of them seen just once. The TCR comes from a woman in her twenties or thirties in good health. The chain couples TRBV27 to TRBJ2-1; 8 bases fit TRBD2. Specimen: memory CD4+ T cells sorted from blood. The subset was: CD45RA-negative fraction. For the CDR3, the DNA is TGTGCCAGCAGTTTATTGAGCGGGAGAAGTTTGAATGAGCAGTTCTTC. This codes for CASSLLSGRSLNEQFF.